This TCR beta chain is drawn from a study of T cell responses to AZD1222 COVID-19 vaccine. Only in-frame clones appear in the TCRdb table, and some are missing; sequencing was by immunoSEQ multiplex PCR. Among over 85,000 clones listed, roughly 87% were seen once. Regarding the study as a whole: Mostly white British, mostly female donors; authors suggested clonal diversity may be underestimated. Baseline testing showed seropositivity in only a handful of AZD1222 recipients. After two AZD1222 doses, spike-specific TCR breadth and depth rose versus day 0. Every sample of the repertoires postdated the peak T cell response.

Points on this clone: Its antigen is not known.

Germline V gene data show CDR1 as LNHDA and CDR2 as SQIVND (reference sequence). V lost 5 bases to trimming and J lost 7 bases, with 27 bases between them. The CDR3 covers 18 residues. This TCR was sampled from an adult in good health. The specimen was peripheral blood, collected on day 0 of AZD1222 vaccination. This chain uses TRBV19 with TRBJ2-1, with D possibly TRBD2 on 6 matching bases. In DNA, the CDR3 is TGTGCCAGTAGTGGCCCCCGACCAGCCCGGGGAGGTGGTAATGAGCAGTTCTTC. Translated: CASSGPRPARGGGNEQFF.